This TCR beta chain was identified during a study of CD8+CD57+ T cells in acquired aplastic anemia. The overall study: Sorted cells (CD4+ and CD8+) yielded DNA amounts that averaged about 3.1 ug. The study, taken as a whole, reports: Found in both controls and patients were twenty-nine CD8+ CDR3 sequences.

V lost 5 bases, J lost 4 bases, and 17 bases lay in between. The CDR3 has 15 residues. The germline V gene encodes CDR1 SGHTA and CDR2 FQGTGA. It was patients with CD8+CD57+ cell expansion by flow cytometry who were chosen for sequencing. All patients had severe acquired aplastic anemia. Blood samples were obtained from patients who had received no prior therapy. Points on this clonotype: Its target is unknown.

The TCR beta profiling, which covered VDJ combination and CDR3 sequence, was carried out using genomic DNA as the template. Using its own MiXCR run on the reads, TCRdb lists one record per CDR3 protein. Among under 350,000 distinct CDR3 sequences, approximately 60% were seen once, and the ten largest hold 1% to 1.5%. Sequencing was done on a sample of sorted CD4+, CD8+, or CD8+CD57+ T cells (not recorded which) from PBMCs. The TCR comes from a human donor with aplastic anemia. The chain has TRBV7-3 and TRBJ2-5, with D possibly matching TRBD2 (7 bases). The CDR3 is CASSLLGGGRETQYF. The CDR3 region has the DNA TGTGCCAGCAGCCTACTAGGGGGGGGCCGAGAGACCCAGTACTTC. Full variable domain (outside the CDR3, taken from reference TRBV7-3 and TRBJ2-5): GAGVSQTPSNKVTEKGKYVELRCDPISGHTALYWYRQSLGQGPEFLIYFQGTGAADDSGLPNDRFFAVRPEGSVSTLKIQRTERGDSAVYLCASSLLGGGRETQYFGPGTRLLVL.